One and the same sample provided the 19 T cell receptor beta chains below, sequenced in a study of graft-versus-host responses after intestinal transplantation (dated by TCRdb to the early 2020s). Their cognate antigens are unknown. Library creation used the immunoSEQ multiplex PCR assay. The immuneACCESS repertoire file appears here via TCRdb, limited to in-frame rearrangements. These files lack a portion of the clones; in checked studies, under half of the deficit traces to unresolved V genes, and the cause of the others is not known. This sample lists 50,000 to 55,000 clones; more than 80% were detected once. Clones ranked in the top ten supply 0.5% to 0.8% of the sample. The label giving this sample's time point can be read as: cells obtained before transplantation from donor or recipient. Specimen: unstimulated CD4+ T cells sorted from spleen or lymph node cells, collected before transplant. Receptors originate from a human donor who was the organ donor for an intestinal transplant.

CDR3: CASILAGRDYGYTF. CDR3 DNA sequence: TGTGCCAGCATATTAGCCGGGAGGGACTATGGCTACACCTTC. This chain joins TRBV7-2 and TRBJ1-2; D not resolved. The V and J ends lost 7 bases and 3 bases respectively, with 15 bases between them. CDR1 SGHTA and CDR2 FQGNSA come from the germline V gene. CDR3 length equals 14 residues. Based on the CDR3 plus reference TRBV7-2 and TRBJ1-2, the full variable domain is GAGVSQSPSNKVTEKGKDVELRCDPISGHTALYWYRQSLGQGLEFLIYFQGNSAPDKSGLPSDRFSAERTGGSVSTLTIQRTQQEDSAVYLCASILAGRDYGYTFGSGTRLTVV.

The chain employs TRBV5-1 and TRBJ1-4; D ambiguous. The CDR3 covers 13 residues. Trimming cost V 3 bases and J 1 base, with 4 bases left between them. Germline CDR1 reads SGHRS; CDR2 reads YFSETQ. In DNA form, the CDR3 reads TGCGCCAGCAGCTCCGGAACTAATGAAAAACTGTTTTTT. Translation: CASSSGTNEKLFF. The variable domain in full, with the rest retrieved from reference TRBV5-1 and TRBJ1-4, is KAGVTQTPRYLIKTRGQQVTLSCSPISGHRSVSWYQQTPGQGLQFLFEYFSETQRNKGNFPGRFSGRQFSNSRSEMNVSTLELGDSALYLCASSSGTNEKLFFGSGTQLSVL.

Only one count was recorded for this clone. The rearrangement joins TRBV7-6 to TRBJ2-3; D is possibly TRBD2 (6 bases). Germline CDR1 SGHVS, CDR2 FNYEAQ. The CDR3 is made up of 16 amino acids. V was cut by 5 bases and J by 3 bases, with 18 bases left in between. This CDR3 reads CASSPRAAGLTDTQYF. The CDR3 DNA reads as TGTGCCAGCAGCCCAAGGGCTGCGGGATTGACAGATACGCAGTATTTT.

The chain combines TRBV7-9 with TRBJ1-4, with a tentative D call TRBD1 (5 bases). V dropped 5 bases and J dropped 1 base, with 11 bases sitting between them. Germline-derived CDR1 and CDR2 are SEHNR and FQNEAQ (reference sequence). CDR3 size: 15 residues. The CDR3 DNA is TGTGCCAGCAGCCCCGGCAGGGAAACTAATGAAAAACTGTTTTTT. This gives the protein CASSPGRETNEKLFF.

The chain is built from TRBV5-1 and TRBJ2-7, with 7 bases fitting TRBD2. The germline CDR1 and CDR2 sequences are SGHRS and YFSETQ. CDR3 length: 15 residues. J gave up 2 bases and V 2 bases, and 7 bases lay outside the gene matches. The CDR3 sequence: CASSFGGSLAYEQYF. The CDR3 coding sequence is TGCGCCAGCAGCTTTGGCGGGAGCCTTGCCTACGAGCAGTACTTC.

The chain carries TRBV10-3 and TRBJ2-7, with D possibly being TRBD2 (6 bases). The CDR3 totals 13 residues. V lost 8 bases and J lost 3, with 14 bases in between. Germline V CDR1 and CDR2: ENHRY, SYGVKD. This CDR3 reads CAIGEAEFYEQYF. DNA of the CDR3: TGTGCCATCGGGGAGGCGGAGTTCTACGAGCAGTACTTC.

V is TRBV4-3 and J is TRBJ2-3; 9 positions match TRBD2. The CDR3 has 16 residues. The germline gives CDR1 LGHNA, CDR2 YSLEER. V lost 4 bases, J lost 6 bases, and 11 bases stayed unmatched. The CDR3 DNA sequence: TGCGCCAGCAGCCTCCAGAGGGCGGGAGGGTGGGATACGCAGTATTTT. This encodes CASSLQRAGGWDTQYF.

The rearrangement links TRBV2 to TRBJ1-5; no firm D call. The CDR3 consists of 16 residues. CDR1 SNHLY and CDR2 FYNNEI come from the germline V gene. The germline V and J ends were trimmed by 5 bases and 1 base, with 15 bases remaining between them. The CDR3 reads CASSSITTQSNQPQHF. The CDR3 nucleotides read TGTGCCAGCAGTTCTATTACGACACAGAGCAATCAGCCCCAGCATTTT.

In this sample, this clone turned up once. The chain recombines TRBV18 with TRBJ1-5; the match to TRBD1 covers 8 bases. The V segment lost 4 bases and the J segment 3 bases; nucleotides outside the gene matches: 8. CDR1 is KGHSH and CDR2 is LQKENI in the germline V gene. The CDR3 runs 16 residues. The CDR3 loop reads CASSLYARGLNQPQHF. CDR3 DNA sequence: TGTGCCAGCTCACTATATGCCAGGGGGCTCAATCAGCCCCAGCATTTT.

This chain links TRBV7-2 with TRBJ2-5; 13 bases match TRBD2. The V gene's germline CDR1 is SGHTA and CDR2 FQGNSA. CDR3 size: 17 residues. Losses at the gene ends were 6 bases for V and 0 bases for J; bases not matched to a gene: 7. DNA of the CDR3: TGTGCCAGCAGGGAAAGGACTAGCGGGAGTAACCAAGAGACCCAGTACTTC. Translated, it gives CASRERTSGSNQETQYF. Filled out from reference TRBV7-2 and TRBJ2-5, the complete variable domain reads GAGVSQSPSNKVTEKGKDVELRCDPISGHTALYWYRQSLGQGLEFLIYFQGNSAPDKSGLPSDRFSAERTGGSVSTLTIQRTQQEDSAVYLCASRERTSGSNQETQYFGPGTRLLVL.

The chain carries TRBV6-1 and TRBJ2-1; a possible D gene is TRBD1 (5 bases). The V end was cut by 1 base, the J end by 4 bases, with 14 bases between. The V gene's germline CDR1 is MNHNS and CDR2 SASEGT. The CDR3 totals 16 residues. The chain's CDR3 is CASSEGDSYLYNEQFF. As DNA, the CDR3 is TGTGCCAGCAGTGAAGGCGACAGCTACTTATACAATGAGCAGTTCTTC.

This chain joins TRBV21-1 and TRBJ2-2; the table gives TRBD1 as D, unverified against the DNA. TRBV21-1 represents a pseudogene. CDR3 length equals 14 residues. The CDR3 spells CASRGRGHAGELFF. The CDR3 DNA reads as TGTGCCAGCAGAGGCAGGGGGCACGCCGGGGAGCTGTTTTTT.

A remark on this clone: An end of the junction does not agree with germline; a read error may underlie this. This chain's CDR3 is CASSLGRQGGSTWETQYF. CDR3 in DNA: TGTGCTAGCAGCTTAGGGCGTCAAGGGGGCAGCACATGGGAGACCCAGTACTTC. This rearrangement joins TRBV7-7 to TRBJ2-5; TRBD1 matches 7 bases. The germline CDR1 and CDR2 sequences are SSHAT and FNYEAQ (reference sequence). The CDR3 is 18 amino acids.

The CDR3 DNA follows: TGTGCCAGCACCCGACCCGGGACAGGGGGAATCAATGAGCAGTTCTTC. Amino acid sequence: CASTRPGTGGINEQFF. V usage is TRBV27 and J usage is TRBJ2-1; 11 nucleotides line up with TRBD1. V shed 7 bases and J 6 bases; nucleotides not matched to a gene: 11. This CDR3 region has 16 residues. Germline V CDR1 and CDR2: MNHEY, SMNVEV (reference sequence).

The chain carries TRBV29-1 and TRBJ2-2; possible D gene TRBD2, 6 bases. The CDR3 spans 14 residues. Germline values: CDR1 SQVTM, CDR2 ANQGSEA. Trimming removed 6 bases at V and 2 bases at J, with 13 bases between. This CDR3 is CSVHLEGNTGELFF. The CDR3 DNA follows: TGCAGCGTCCACCTGGAGGGCAACACCGGGGAGCTGTTTTTT.

The chain carries TRBV29-1 and TRBJ1-1; D call uncertain. The germline V gene encodes CDR1 SQVTM and CDR2 ANQGSEA. With 7 bases removed from V and 0 bases from J, the gap between germline ends came to 9 bases. The length of the CDR3 is 12 residues. The DNA of the CDR3 is TGCAGCGGGCGGCGGGTGAACACTGAAGCTTTCTTT. Amino acids: CSGRRVNTEAFF.

V is TRBV7-2 and J is TRBJ2-3; maybe TRBD1 (5 bases). Germline CDR1 is SGHTA and CDR2 is FQGNSA. The CDR3 covers 15 residues. Between the trimmed V and J ends, which lost 2 bases and 2 bases, there was a span of 11 bases. The CDR3 sequence: CASSLSPGNTDTQYF. The CDR3 DNA is TGTGCCAGCAGCTTATCCCCAGGGAACACAGATACGCAGTATTTT. The full variable domain, with the rest looked up from reference TRBV7-2 and TRBJ2-3, is GAGVSQSPSNKVTEKGKDVELRCDPISGHTALYWYRQSLGQGLEFLIYFQGNSAPDKSGLPSDRFSAERTGGSVSTLTIQRTQQEDSAVYLCASSLSPGNTDTQYFGPGTRLTVL.

V and J are TRBV4-1 and TRBJ2-1; the match to TRBD2 covers 7 bases. Germline V gene lookup returns CDR1 MGHRA and CDR2 YSYEKL. Losses at the gene ends were 1 base for V and 1 base for J; bases not matched to a gene: 7. CDR3 size: 17 residues. CDR3 loop: CASSQVPASGSYNEQFF. In DNA form, the CDR3 reads TGCGCCAGCAGCCAAGTTCCCGCTAGCGGTTCCTACAATGAGCAGTTCTTC.

This clone was picked up a small number of times. The chain has TRBV25-1 and TRBJ1-1, with 10 positions matching TRBD1. Looked up from germline, CDR1 is MGHDK and CDR2 is SYGVNS. The CDR3 is 16 residues long. J was trimmed by 3 bases and V by 6 bases; bases with no gene match: 10. CDR3: CASSDQRGQGDTEAFF. For the CDR3, the DNA is TGTGCCAGCAGCGATCAAAGAGGACAGGGGGACACTGAAGCTTTCTTT.